This T cell receptor beta chain was profiled in a study of cytomegalovirus exposure and HLA in healthy donors. PCR used 60 Vbeta primers and 13 Jbeta primers. TCRdb keeps only in-frame clones here, not all; method: immunoSEQ multiplex PCR. The table lists approximately 40,000 clones. In germline, CDR1 is LNHDA, CDR2 SQIVND (reference sequence). The CDR3 is made up of 13 amino acids. The V gene lost 4 bases and the J gene lost 2 bases, with 9 bases spanning the gap. The receptor was isolated from a human donor in good health. The sample was PBMCs. This rearrangement joins TRBV19 to TRBJ2-7; possibly TRBD2 for D (5 bases). The CDR3 reads CASSRTAAYEQYF. The CDR3 DNA reads TGTGCCAGTAGTAGGACTGCCGCCTACGAGCAGTACTTC.